One and the same sample provided the 10 T cell receptor beta chains below, sequenced in a study of blood T cell repertoires in COVID-19 (dated by TCRdb to 2018 to 2020). Library preparation was by the immunoSEQ multiplex PCR assay. TCRdb obtained this table from immuneACCESS and retained in-frame rearrangements with V and J assigned. These tables miss some clones; where compared with another copy, unresolved V genes account for less than half of the shortfall, and the remainder is unexplained. The sample yields around 320,000 clones; 89% were counted once. Clones ranked in the top ten supply 2.5% to 3.5% of the sample. The source material was PBMCs or T cells enriched from blood (not recorded which). The source of these receptors is a woman in her fifties or sixties who had been exposed to COVID-19.

This clone has just one count. The CDR3 sequence: CASSRDRGFRPDTQYF. CDR3 in DNA: TGTGCCAGCAGCCGGGACAGGGGTTTCCGCCCAGATACGCAGTATTTT. V is TRBV7-8 and J is TRBJ2-3, with 10 bases fitting TRBD1. Germline V CDR1 and CDR2: SGHVS, FQNEAQ. J was trimmed by 4 bases and V by 5 bases; bases with no gene match: 9. The CDR3 is 16 residues long. Complete variable domain (other parts from reference TRBV7-8 and TRBJ2-3): GAGVSQSPRYKVAKRGQDVALRCDPISGHVSLFWYQQALGQGPEFLTYFQNEAQLDKSGLPSDRFFAERPEGSVSTLKIQRTQQEDSAVYLCASSRDRGFRPDTQYFGPGTRLTVL.

This clone appeared once. The chain recombines TRBV6-5 with TRBJ2-7; 7 bases map to TRBD2. V lost 6 bases to trimming and J lost 5 bases; unmatched junction nucleotides: 10. The germline CDR1 and CDR2 sequences are MNHEY and SVGAGI. This CDR3 is built from 14 residues. CDR3 sequence: CASSPEGGTNEQYF. The CDR3 DNA reads as TGTGCCAGCAGCCCCGAGGGAGGGACCAACGAGCAGTACTTC.

The chain couples TRBV28 to TRBJ1-2; D possibly corresponds to TRBD1 (6 bases). Germline V lookup: CDR1 MDHEN, CDR2 SYDVKM. The ends were cut back, 5 bases at V and 7 bases at J, with 17 bases in the middle. The CDR3 is made up of 14 amino acids. The CDR3 DNA reads as TGTGCCAGCAGTCCGCCCCACCGGGGGGCTGGCTACACCTTC. This codes for CASSPPHRGAGYTF.

The chain is built from TRBV28 and TRBJ1-2; D not certain. V lost 3 bases, J lost 2 bases, and 10 bases lay in between. The germline V gene has CDR1 MDHEN and CDR2 SYDVKM. The CDR3 runs to 14 residues. In nucleotides, the CDR3 is TGTGCCAGCAGTTTTCCCAGGCCGAACTATGGCTACACCTTC. Translated: CASSFPRPNYGYTF.

The chain joins TRBV2 to TRBJ1-2, with TRBD1 identical over 11 bases. Losses at the gene ends were 5 bases for V and 3 bases for J; bases not matched to a gene: 5. This CDR3 contains 15 residues. Germline values: CDR1 SNHLY, CDR2 FYNNEI. CDR3 sequence reads: CASSPRDRGDYGYTF. DNA of the CDR3: TGTGCCAGCAGTCCCCGGGACAGGGGGGACTATGGCTACACCTTC.

The chain is built from TRBV9 and TRBJ1-2; unclear D gene. The V end was cut by 0 bases, the J end by 8 bases, with 8 bases between. There are 12 residues in the CDR3. Germline values: CDR1 SGDLS, CDR2 YYNGEE. The CDR3 protein is CASSVGEKGYTF. DNA for the CDR3: TGTGCCAGCAGCGTAGGGGAGAAAGGCTACACCTTC.

This sequence joins TRBV28 and TRBJ2-5, with 11 bases lining up with TRBD1. Looked up from germline, CDR1 is MDHEN and CDR2 is SYDVKM. The CDR3 sequence is 15 residues long. Trimming took 5 bases from V and 4 from J; bases not matched to a gene: 6. The CDR3 DNA reads as TGTGCCAGCAGTCGTCCGGGACAGGGGGGAGAGACCCAGTACTTC. This codes for CASSRPGQGGETQYF.

This clone was picked up one time. CDR3 region: CASSSHPSPSGGADEQFF. The CDR3, as DNA: TGTGCCAGTAGTAGTCACCCCTCACCTAGCGGGGGGGCAGACGAGCAGTTCTTC. The chain links TRBV19 to TRBJ2-1; 12 bases agree with TRBD2. V was pared by 4 bases and J by 10 bases, with 17 bases of the junction left unmatched. The germline gives CDR1 LNHDA, CDR2 SQIVND (reference sequence). This CDR3 spans 18 amino acids.

This chain joins TRBV3-1 (or the pseudogene TRBV3-2) and TRBJ1-1, with no clear D. CDR3 length: 13 amino acids. Germline assignment: CDR1 LGHDT and CDR2 YNNKEL (reference sequence). The V and J ends lost 6 bases and 2 bases respectively, with 10 bases between them. This chain's CDR3 is CASRRTGNTEAFF. CDR3 bases: TGTGCCAGCAGAAGGACGGGAAACACTGAAGCTTTCTTT.

This chain connects TRBV28 to TRBJ1-2, with 7 bases fitting TRBD1. Per the germline V gene, CDR1 is MDHEN and CDR2 is SYDVKM. The CDR3 has 13 residues. The V segment lost 7 bases and the J segment 2 bases; nucleotides outside the gene matches: 4. The CDR3 DNA reads as TGTGCCAGCAACCCAGGGGGAAACTATGGCTACACCTTC. This gives the protein CASNPGGNYGYTF.